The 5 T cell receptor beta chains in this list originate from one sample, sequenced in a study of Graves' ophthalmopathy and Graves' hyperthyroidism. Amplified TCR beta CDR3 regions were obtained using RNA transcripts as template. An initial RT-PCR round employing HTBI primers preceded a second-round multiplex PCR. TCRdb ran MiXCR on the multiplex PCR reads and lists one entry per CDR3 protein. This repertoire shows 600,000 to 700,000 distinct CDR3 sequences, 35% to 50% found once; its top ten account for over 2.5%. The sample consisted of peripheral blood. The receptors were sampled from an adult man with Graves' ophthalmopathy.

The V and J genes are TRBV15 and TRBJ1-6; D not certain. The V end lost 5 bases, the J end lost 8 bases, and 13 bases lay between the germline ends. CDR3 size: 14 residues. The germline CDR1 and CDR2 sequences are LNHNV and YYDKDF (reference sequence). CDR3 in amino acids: CATSRVRSDSPLHF. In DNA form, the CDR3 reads TGTGCCACCAGCCGAGTTAGGTCTGATTCACCCCTCCACTTT.

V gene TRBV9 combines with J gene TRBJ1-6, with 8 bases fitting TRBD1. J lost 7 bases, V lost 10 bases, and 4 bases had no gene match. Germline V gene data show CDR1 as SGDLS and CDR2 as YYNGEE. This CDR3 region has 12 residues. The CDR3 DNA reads TGTGCCCGACAGGGGTTGAATTCACCCCTCCACTTT. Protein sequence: CARQGLNSPLHF.

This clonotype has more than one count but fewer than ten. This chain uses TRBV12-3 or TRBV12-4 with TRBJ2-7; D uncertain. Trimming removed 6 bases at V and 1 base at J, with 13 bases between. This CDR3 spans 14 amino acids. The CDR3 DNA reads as TGTGCCAGCAGCTTGATCCCCAATTCCTACGAGCAGTACTTC. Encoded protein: CASSLIPNSYEQYF.

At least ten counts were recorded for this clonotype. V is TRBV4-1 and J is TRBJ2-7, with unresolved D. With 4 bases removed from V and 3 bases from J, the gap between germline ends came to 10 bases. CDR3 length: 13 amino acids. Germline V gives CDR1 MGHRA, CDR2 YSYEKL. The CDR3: CASSPYPLYEQYF. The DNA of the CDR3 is TGCGCCAGCAGCCCATATCCCCTCTACGAGCAGTACTTC.

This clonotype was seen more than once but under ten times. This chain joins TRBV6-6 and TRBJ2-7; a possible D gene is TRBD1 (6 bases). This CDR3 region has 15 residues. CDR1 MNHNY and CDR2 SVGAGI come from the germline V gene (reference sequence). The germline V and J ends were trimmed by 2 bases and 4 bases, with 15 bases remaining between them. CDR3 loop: CASSYPRDTTYEQYF. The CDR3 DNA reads TGTGCCAGCAGTTACCCTCGGGACACGACTTACGAGCAGTACTTC.